This record covers a single TCR beta chain. Its matching antigen is unknown. The data belong to a study of early T cells in non-severe SARS-CoV-2 infection. Findings and limits, study-wide: Matching with VDJdb favored anti-spike CD8 responses (missing private and CD4 specificities).

Individually, cDNA molecules had unique molecular identifiers attached to them. Each CDR3 protein gets one entry after TCRdb re-called the 5' RACE reads with MiXCR. Of about 100,000 distinct CDR3 sequences detected, 13% appear once; the ten largest clones hold 2% to 2.5%. The sequence was obtained from an adult who was a healthcare worker with PCR-confirmed SARS-CoV-2 infection or an uninfected control (not recorded which). The sequencing input was whole blood.

The CDR3, as DNA: TGTGCCAGCAGTTTTGGGGGGGCCCGGACAGATACGCAGTATTTT. Protein sequence: CASSFGGARTDTQYF. The V gene is TRBV28, the J gene TRBJ2-3, with TRBD2 as a possible D gene (7 bases). Trimming shortened V by 3 bases and J by 3 bases, and 13 bases separated the two germline ends. Germline CDR1 reads MDHEN; CDR2 reads SYDVKM. The CDR3 runs 15 residues.